The 7 T cell receptor beta chains below were found in one sample sequenced in a study of beta chain features in type 1 diabetes. Whole-study findings and limits: The study found moderately but significantly shorter TCRB CDR3s in all four CD4+ subsets of Type 1 diabetes patients.

What these receptors recognize is not known. Expressed TCRB transcripts were sequenced after all isolated RNA was converted to cDNA. Sequencing used immunoSEQ multiplex PCR; TCRdb keeps in-frame clones, though not all of them. The sample includes around 600,000 clones, over 10% of them seen just once. Sequencing was performed on naive CD4+ T cells from blood. The receptors stem from a man between 25 and 39 years old with type 1 diabetes.

This clone was counted between two and nine times. The same CDR3 arises from other DNA sequences in this sample as well. The rearrangement links TRBV7-9 to TRBJ2-7; 8 bases are shared with TRBD1. With V trimmed by 4 bases and J by 1 base, 3 bases remained unmatched. Germline loops: CDR1 SEHNR, CDR2 FQNEAQ (reference sequence). The CDR3 loop spans 14 amino acids. CDR3 in amino acids: CASSSQGASYEQYF. DNA for the CDR3: TGTGCCAGCAGCTCCCAGGGGGCATCCTACGAGCAGTACTTC.

The rearrangement links TRBV9 to TRBJ1-2, with 9 bases that match TRBD1. This CDR3 is 19 amino acids long. Germline V gene data show CDR1 as SGDLS and CDR2 as YYNGEE. Germline trimming cut 2 bases from V and 6 bases from J; bases unmatched to any gene: 20. For the CDR3, the DNA is TGTGCCAGCAGCGTCAATCCGTCGGACAGGGGTCCCTTAGGTGATGGCTACACCTTC. Its translation: CASSVNPSDRGPLGDGYTF.

In this sample, this clone turned up a few times. The chain has TRBV23-1 and TRBJ2-7; 9 positions agree with TRBD1. TRBV23-1 is an ORF for which the function is uncertain. The CDR3 runs 14 residues. Unmatched junction bases numbered 2, after V lost 0 bases and J lost 5 bases. The CDR3 protein is CASSQSRTGDEQYF. In DNA, the CDR3 is TGCGCCAGCAGTCAATCTAGGACAGGGGACGAGCAGTACTTC.

The J gene is TRBJ1-2, the V gene TRBV6-5; D is unresolved. CDR1 is MNHEY, CDR2 SVGAGI, per germline. The ends were cut back, 6 bases at V and 3 bases at J, with 11 bases in the middle. This CDR3 comprises 13 residues. The CDR3 is CASSRTEDYGYTF. CDR3 coding DNA: TGTGCCAGCAGCCGGACCGAGGACTATGGCTACACCTTC.

The genes are TRBV4-3 and TRBJ2-3; D tentatively reads TRBD1 or TRBD2 (5 bases each). The V gene lost 1 base and the J gene lost 2 bases, with 16 bases spanning the gap. Germline V gives CDR1 LGHNA, CDR2 YSLEER. CDR3 length: 17 amino acids. The CDR3 loop is CASSQVSGVGATDTQYF. Here the CDR3 DNA reads TGCGCCAGCAGCCAAGTCAGTGGAGTCGGGGCCACAGATACGCAGTATTTT.

This clone was observed a handful of times. The genes are TRBV11-1 and TRBJ2-7, with a weak D call TRBD1 (5 bases). The CDR3 length is 14 residues. Germline CDR1 SGHAT, CDR2 FQDESV (reference sequence). The V end lost 2 bases, the J end lost 4 bases, and 12 bases lay between the germline ends. CDR3 DNA sequence: TGTGCCAGCAGCTTAAACGTAAGGGGATACGAGCAGTACTTC. Translation: CASSLNVRGYEQYF.

This clone showed up just a few times. The genes are TRBV5-1 and TRBJ2-1; D unclear. There are 12 residues in the CDR3. Trimming removed 0 bases at V and 4 bases at J, with 2 bases between. Per germline, CDR1 SGHRS and CDR2 YFSETQ. CDR3 DNA sequence: TGCGCCAGCAGCTTGGAATACAATGAGCAGTTCTTC. Protein product: CASSLEYNEQFF.